These 27 T cell receptor beta chains originate from one sample sequenced in a study of T-cell reconstitution after alpha-beta-depleted transplantation in children. The TCRbeta library incorporated unique molecular identifiers. TCRdb re-derived calls from the PCR reads in MiXCR, one entry per CDR3 protein. There are approximately 520,000 distinct CDR3 sequences in the sample; around a third occur only once, and around 2.5% lies in the top ten. Sample: PBMCs from the stem cell graft donor, taken from the stem cell graft. The receptors stem from a human donor who donated a stem cell graft to a child with aplastic anemia.

This clonotype showed up many times. V is TRBV7-9 and J is TRBJ1-2; 7 bases fit TRBD1. V lost 5 bases to trimming and J lost 6 bases; unmatched junction nucleotides: 6. Germline CDR1 and CDR2: SEHNR and FQNEAQ (reference sequence). The CDR3 has 13 residues. For the CDR3, the DNA is TGTGCCAGCAGCCCGAACAGGGGCGATGGCTACACCTTC. Residues: CASSPNRGDGYTF.

V is TRBV20-1 and J is TRBJ1-4, with 9 bases aligning to TRBD1. The CDR3 consists of 15 residues. Germline values: CDR1 DFQATT, CDR2 SNEGSKA (reference sequence). V was pared by 6 bases and J by 5 bases, with 10 bases of the junction left unmatched. CDR3 DNA: TGCAGTGCCCCCGGGACAGGGAACCCAAATGAAAAACTGTTTTTT. It encodes CSAPGTGNPNEKLFF.

The chain is built from TRBV10-3 and TRBJ1-1, with TRBD1 identical over 9 bases. J was trimmed by 6 bases and V by 4 bases; bases with no gene match: 6. CDR1 is ENHRY and CDR2 is SYGVKD in the germline V gene. There are 14 residues in the CDR3. The CDR3 loop reads CAISGDRAGAEAFF. CDR3 sequence (DNA): TGTGCCATCAGTGGGGACAGGGCCGGGGCTGAAGCTTTCTTT.

This sequence joins TRBV9 and TRBJ1-1, with 8 bases matching TRBD1. This CDR3 spans 15 amino acids. J was trimmed by 4 bases and V by 3 bases; bases with no gene match: 8. The germline V gene encodes CDR1 SGDLS and CDR2 YYNGEE. The CDR3 loop reads CASSEGDRGGTEAFF. The CDR3 DNA reads TGTGCCAGCAGCGAAGGAGACAGGGGAGGCACTGAAGCTTTCTTT.

There are many counts of this clonotype. This sequence joins TRBV7-2 and TRBJ2-7; a weak D match, TRBD2 (6 bases). The germline V and J ends were trimmed by 6 bases and 3 bases, with 18 bases remaining between them. Germline loops: CDR1 SGHTA, CDR2 FQGNSA. The CDR3 is 15 residues long. The CDR3, as DNA: TGTGCCAGCAGACCCCCAGAGGAGGGTCTCTACGAGCAGTACTTC. Encoded protein: CASRPPEEGLYEQYF.

This chain joins TRBV12-3 or TRBV12-4 and TRBJ1-2; D gene ambiguous. Trimming removed 8 bases at V and 2 bases at J, with 12 bases between. The length of the CDR3 is 13 residues. CDR3 in amino acids: CASAQTLNYGYTF. CDR3 coding DNA: TGTGCCAGCGCGCAAACCCTAAACTATGGCTACACCTTC.

This clonotype was picked up a small number of times. The rearrangement joins TRBV12-3 or TRBV12-4 to TRBJ2-7, with D perhaps TRBD1 (6 bases). The CDR3 runs 14 residues. V was pared by 4 bases and J by 2 bases, with 12 bases between. The CDR3, as DNA: TGTGCCAGCAGTTGGATACAGGGAACCTACGAGCAGTACTTC. Amino acid sequence: CASSWIQGTYEQYF.

CDR3 loop: CASSLTTGEAGETQYF. The CDR3 DNA is TGTGCCAGCAGCTTAACGACCGGTGAGGCGGGTGAGACCCAGTACTTC. This chain uses TRBV7-9 with TRBJ2-5; TRBD2 might be the D (5 bases). The CDR3 runs to 16 residues. Germline V gene lookup returns CDR1 SEHNR and CDR2 FQNEAQ (reference sequence). Trimming took off 2 bases at V and 5 bases at J, with 18 bases between the two ends.

This clonotype showed up just a few times. The J gene is TRBJ2-7, the V gene TRBV6-1; 11 bases fit TRBD2. Germline V lookup: CDR1 MNHNS, CDR2 SASEGT. V lost 6 bases, J lost 5 bases, and 9 bases stayed unmatched. The CDR3 has 15 amino acids. This chain's CDR3 is CASRGLAGGLHEQYV. The CDR3 DNA reads as TGTGCCAGCAGGGGTCTAGCGGGAGGTCTCCACGAGCAGTACGTC.

This chain uses TRBV18 with TRBJ1-5; 7 nucleotides agree with TRBD1. CDR1 is KGHSH, CDR2 LQKENI, per germline. Trimming removed 5 bases from V and 0 bases from J; junction bases left unmatched: 1. The CDR3 extends over 14 amino acids. In DNA, the CDR3 is TGTGCCAGCTCAGAGGGGGCTAGCAATCAGCCCCAGCATTTT. Translated: CASSEGASNQPQHF.

About this clonotype: One end of the junction does not line up with germline, which may come from a read error. The gene calls are TRBV13 and TRBJ2-6, with D perhaps being TRBD1 or TRBD2 (5 bases each). The length of the CDR3 is 16 residues. CDR1 is PRHDT, CDR2 FYEKMQ, per germline (reference sequence). As DNA, the CDR3 is TGTGCCAGCAGCTTATACGAGGGAACCGGGGCCAACGGCCTGACTTTC. Its protein product is CASSLYEGTGANGLTF.

The J gene is TRBJ2-1, the V gene TRBV20-1; D assignment may be TRBD1 or TRBD2 (6 bases each). Trimming removed 6 bases at V and 4 bases at J, with 25 bases between. Germline loops: CDR1 DFQATT, CDR2 SNEGSKA (reference sequence). The CDR3 sequence is 17 residues long. The CDR3 nucleotides read TGCAGTGCGGGGGGACATGGGGCTCCCCCTCTATACAATGAGCAGTTCTTC. It translates to CSAGGHGAPPLYNEQFF.

This clonotype showed up just a few times. CDR3 protein: CASSLQGAPRDEAFF. The CDR3 nucleotides read TGTGCCAGCAGCTTACAGGGGGCGCCGAGGGATGAAGCTTTCTTT. J is TRBJ1-1 and V is TRBV12-3 or TRBV12-4; 9 nucleotides line up with TRBD1. Germline trimming cut 6 bases from V and 7 bases from J; bases unmatched to any gene: 12. CDR3 length: 15 amino acids.

This clonotype was seen a handful of times. V and J are TRBV27 and TRBJ1-1; D call uncertain. Between the trimmed V and J ends, which lost 4 bases and 5 bases, there was a span of 11 bases. The CDR3 runs 13 residues. Germline-derived CDR1 and CDR2 are MNHEY and SMNVEV (reference sequence). The CDR3 loop reads CASSSAMGTEAFF. The CDR3 nucleotides are TGTGCCAGCAGTTCCGCCATGGGAACTGAAGCTTTCTTT.

The chain uses TRBV12-3 or TRBV12-4 and TRBJ1-1, with unresolved D. V lost 6 bases, J lost 6 bases, and 17 bases lay in between. This CDR3 region has 14 residues. The CDR3 DNA sequence: TGTGCCAGCAGGTTTGTTGGCGCCTGCGCTGAAGCTTTCTTT. Residues: CASRFVGACAEAFF.

The V and J genes are TRBV19 and TRBJ1-5; 10 bases match TRBD1. Trimming cost V 5 bases and J 2 bases; bases outside gene matches: 9. Germline CDR1 reads LNHDA; CDR2 reads SQIVND (reference sequence). The CDR3 covers 17 residues. The CDR3 here is CASSQGTGVLGNQPQHF. DNA for the CDR3: TGTGCCAGTAGTCAAGGGACAGGGGTTTTAGGCAATCAGCCCCAGCATTTT.

In this sample, this clonotype turned up many times. The gene calls are TRBV20-1 and TRBJ2-3; TRBD2 matches at 10 bases. V was pared by 3 bases and J by 5 bases, with 8 bases of the junction left unmatched. The CDR3 totals 15 residues. CDR1 is DFQATT, CDR2 SNEGSKA, per germline (reference sequence). The CDR3 bases are TGCAGTGCTAGGGTAGCGGGAGGAGGACTAGATACGCAGTATTTT. Residues: CSARVAGGGLDTQYF.

A few counts support this clonotype. The chain recombines TRBV7-2 with TRBJ1-2; 7 bases fit TRBD1. The V gene end was trimmed by 3 bases and the J gene end by 2 bases; junction bases not matched to a gene: 3. Germline lookup yields CDR1 SGHTA and CDR2 FQGNSA. This CDR3 contains 14 residues. CDR3 nucleotide sequence: TGTGCCAGCAGCTTGGAGACAGGGAACTATGGCTACACCTTC. Protein sequence: CASSLETGNYGYTF.

This clonotype occurred a few times. The rearrangement joins TRBV20-1 to TRBJ1-1; D unresolved. Looked up from germline, CDR1 is DFQATT and CDR2 is SNEGSKA (reference sequence). V lost 3 bases and J 6 bases, leaving 11 bases between the germline ends. The CDR3 has 12 amino acids. CDR3 nucleotide sequence: TGCAGTGCTAGTTCCGACTTCCCTGAAGCTTTCTTT. Translated, it gives CSASSDFPEAFF.

The chain employs TRBV9 and TRBJ2-1; D gene ambiguous. CDR1 and CDR2 (germline): SGDLS, YYNGEE. V was shortened by 1 base and J by 7 bases, with 21 bases between the two germline ends. The CDR3 extends over 17 amino acids. Here the CDR3 reads CASSVTGSGKPRNEQFF. CDR3 DNA sequence: TGTGCCAGCAGCGTAACCGGCAGTGGGAAGCCCCGTAATGAGCAGTTCTTC.

This clonotype was seen just once. The V call is TRBV7-9, the J call TRBJ2-2; TRBD2 aligns across 12 bases. This CDR3 spans 16 amino acids. Germline loops: CDR1 SEHNR, CDR2 FQNEAQ (reference sequence). Germline trimming cut 5 bases from V and 7 bases from J; bases unmatched to any gene: 8. The CDR3 region has the DNA TGTGCCAGCAGCGAGAGACTAGCGGGAGATGTCGGGGAGCTGTTTTTT. The encoded protein is CASSERLAGDVGELFF.

This clonotype was seen a few times. V gene TRBV18 combines with J gene TRBJ2-1; 12 bases align to TRBD2. CDR3 length: 17 amino acids. The V segment lost 2 bases and the J segment 6 bases; nucleotides outside the gene matches: 8. Germline CDR1 is KGHSH and CDR2 is LQKENI. The CDR3 loop is CASSPTTSGSGSNEQFF. CDR3 coding DNA: TGTGCCAGCTCACCAACGACTAGCGGGAGTGGTTCCAATGAGCAGTTCTTC.

The J gene is TRBJ2-1, the V gene TRBV5-1; 7 bases agree with TRBD1. CDR3 length: 15 residues. Germline trimming cut 4 bases from V and 4 bases from J; bases unmatched to any gene: 8. CDR1 and CDR2 from the germline V gene are SGHRS and YFSETQ. CDR3 in amino acids: CASSLPPGQYNEQFF. The DNA for the CDR3 is TGCGCCAGCAGCCTACCACCGGGACAGTACAATGAGCAGTTCTTC. Based on the CDR3 plus reference TRBV5-1 and TRBJ2-1, the full variable domain is KAGVTQTPRYLIKTRGQQVTLSCSPISGHRSVSWYQQTPGQGLQFLFEYFSETQRNKGNFPGRFSGRQFSNSRSEMNVSTLELGDSALYLCASSLPPGQYNEQFFGPGTRLTVL.

The rearrangement joins TRBV28 to TRBJ2-1, with D unclear. The germline V gene encodes CDR1 MDHEN and CDR2 SYDVKM. CDR3 length: 9 residues. Trimming took off 7 bases at V and 7 bases at J, with 2 bases between the two ends. This chain's CDR3 is CASTNEQFF. The CDR3 DNA sequence: TGTGCCAGCACGAATGAGCAGTTCTTC.

There are a few counts of this clonotype. The chain is built from TRBV4-3 and TRBJ2-1; 9 bases align to TRBD2. This CDR3 region has 19 residues. CDR1 is LGHNA, CDR2 YSLEER, per germline. V shed 0 bases, J shed 4 bases, and the junction held 13 bases outside the gene matches. CDR3 DNA sequence: TGCGCCAGCAGCCAAGAGTTGGTGGGGAGACTAGCGGTTTACAATGAGCAGTTCTTC. This codes for CASSQELVGRLAVYNEQFF.

The V gene is TRBV4-3, the J gene TRBJ2-5, with TRBD1 matching over 8 bases. Looked up from germline, CDR1 is LGHNA and CDR2 is YSLEER. The trim removed 2 bases at V and 2 bases at J, leaving 4 bases unmatched. The CDR3 sequence is 15 residues long. CDR3 in amino acids: CASSQLGTGQETQYF. CDR3 in DNA: TGCGCCAGCAGCCAACTGGGGACAGGACAAGAGACCCAGTACTTC.

The chain joins TRBV20-1 to TRBJ1-1; 7 bases match TRBD1. The junction had 7 bases not matched to a gene; V was cut back by 7 bases and J by 2 bases. CDR1 is DFQATT, CDR2 SNEGSKA, per germline (reference sequence). This CDR3 has 13 amino acids. The CDR3 coding sequence is TGCAGTGTCTCGACAGGGACAAACACTGAAGCTTTCTTT. Residues: CSVSTGTNTEAFF.